This T cell receptor beta chain was captured by sequencing in a study of cytomegalovirus exposure and HLA in healthy donors. This CDR3 region has 14 residues. J was trimmed by 5 bases and V by 4 bases; bases with no gene match: 6. The germline V gene has CDR1 SGHDN and CDR2 FVKESK. Primers: 60 Vbeta forward and 13 Jbeta reverse. Under the authors' procedure: As a later analysis found, there were around 86 million unique TCR beta chains, of which approximately 10 million were shared. Method: immunoSEQ multiplex PCR; TCRdb's copy keeps in-frame clones and lacks some. That table is the source of V, J and clone size, and D and trimming were worked out from the DNA. Of approximately 100,000 clones in the sample, under 80% were seen once. Comments on this clone: As yet, its antigen is unknown.

Study-wide points: With DRB1 most and HLA-C fewest, TCR association rates differed between HLA loci in a later analysis. Accurate HLA-A and HLA-B prediction from TCR beta sequences was reported for most subjects.

The clonotype was recovered from a man aged 40-49 years in good health and CMV-seronegative. Sequencing was done on a sample of PBMCs. The chain has TRBV14 and TRBJ2-5; 8 bases are a match to TRBD2. The CDR3 nucleotides are TGTGCCAGCAGCCCCCAGCGGGGGAGGGAGACCCAGTACTTC. This sequence encodes CASSPQRGRETQYF.